The next 9 T cell receptor beta chains were all read from a single sample in a study of metastatic and nonmetastatic thyroid tumors. Thyroid surgery had not been preceded by any treatment in any patient. TCRdb re-analyzed the PCR reads using MiXCR. The sample lists approximately 86,000 clones, approximately 12% occurring once. Specimen: tumor tissue. The receptors come from a female donor with papillary thyroid cancer or a benign thyroid nodule (not recorded which). Some clones in this sample may be carry-over from other donors' samples.

The chain recombines TRBV20-1 with TRBJ1-2; D might be TRBD1 (6 bases). The germline gives CDR1 DFQATT, CDR2 SNEGSKA (reference sequence). V lost 3 bases and J lost 0, with 11 bases in between. There are 14 residues in the CDR3. The CDR3, as DNA: TGCAGTGCTAGTACGCAGGGGTCTAACTATGGCTACACCTTC. It specifies CSASTQGSNYGYTF.

On this clone: This could be a read error, since a much larger clone is one nucleotide away. This chain links TRBV12-3 or TRBV12-4 with TRBJ1-6; a possible D gene is TRBD1 (6 bases). Trimming cost V 3 bases and J 10 bases, with 13 bases left between them. The CDR3 consists of 14 residues. CDR3 sequence reads: CASSFGQRVSPLHF. The CDR3, as DNA: TGTGCCAGCAGTTTTGGACAGAGAGTCTCACCCCTCCACTTT.

V is TRBV4-1 and J is TRBJ1-6; TRBD1 aligns across 9 bases. Germline CDR1 reads MGHRA; CDR2 reads YSYEKL. Germline trimming cut 2 bases from V and 7 bases from J; bases unmatched to any gene: 6. The CDR3 loop spans 16 amino acids. The CDR3 DNA follows: TGCGCCAGCAGCCAACGCCCCGGACAGGGGAATTCACCCCTCCACTTT. Protein sequence: CASSQRPGQGNSPLHF.

For this clone: This CDR3 is also generated by other DNA sequences in the sample. J is TRBJ2-1 and V is TRBV11-1; 8 bases align to TRBD2. V gave up 4 bases and J gave up 4 bases; unmatched junction bases: 9. This CDR3 is built from 16 residues. CDR1 SGHAT and CDR2 FQDESV come from the germline V gene (reference sequence). CDR3 sequence: CASSSRTSGNYNEQFF. The CDR3 DNA follows: TGTGCCAGCAGCTCGCGTACTAGCGGTAATTACAATGAGCAGTTCTTC.

This clone was seen a handful of times. A read error may explain this, as a much larger clone is one base away. The same CDR3 also results from other DNA sequences found in this sample. J is TRBJ2-3 and V is TRBV19; tentatively, D is TRBD1 or TRBD2 (6 bases each). The CDR3 has 12 residues. The V gene's germline CDR1 is LNHDA and CDR2 SQIVND (reference sequence). The DNA of the CDR3 is TGTGCCAGCGGGGGCGGAACAGATACACAGTATTTT. It is translated as CASGGGTDTQYF.

In this sample, this clone turned up a few times. A read error may be the cause here, since a much bigger clone is one base away. V usage is TRBV27 and J usage is TRBJ1-5; D unresolved. In germline, CDR1 is MNHEY, CDR2 SMNVEV (reference sequence). This CDR3 is 15 amino acids long. The V and J ends lost 2 bases and 0 bases respectively, with 8 bases between them. CDR3 nucleotides: TGTGCCAGCAGTTTAAGGGTCAATAGCAATCAGCCCCAGCATTTT. Its protein is CASSLRVNSNQPQHF.

This clone was counted ten times or more. V gene TRBV6-1 combines with J gene TRBJ1-2; tentatively, D is TRBD1 (6 bases). The CDR3 extends over 16 amino acids. V lost 5 bases and J 6 bases, leaving 22 bases between the germline ends. Germline V gene data show CDR1 as MNHNS and CDR2 as SASEGT. The CDR3 region has the DNA TGTGCCAGCAGTCAACCGGGAATCGGGGGCTCGGATGGCTACACCTTC. The encoded protein is CASSQPGIGGSDGYTF.

This clone was recorded a few times. V gene TRBV27 combines with J gene TRBJ2-2; D is possibly TRBD1 or TRBD2 (6 bases each). Germline V gene lookup returns CDR1 MNHEY and CDR2 SMNVEV (reference sequence). Trimming cost V 7 bases and J 1 base, with 16 bases left between them. The CDR3 runs 16 residues. The CDR3: CASTYSGGRNTGELFF. CDR3 nucleotide sequence: TGTGCCAGCACCTACTCCGGGGGCAGGAACACCGGGGAGCTGTTTTTT.

This clone was counted many times. The V and J genes are TRBV7-6 and TRBJ2-7, with D tentatively TRBD1 (7 bases). V gave up 4 bases and J gave up 0 bases, with 13 bases separating them. The CDR3 runs to 15 residues. Looked up from germline, CDR1 is SGHVS and CDR2 is FNYEAQ. CDR3 sequence reads: CASSSGAGGSYEQYF. In DNA, the CDR3 is TGTGCCAGCAGCTCGGGGGCAGGGGGCTCCTACGAGCAGTACTTC.